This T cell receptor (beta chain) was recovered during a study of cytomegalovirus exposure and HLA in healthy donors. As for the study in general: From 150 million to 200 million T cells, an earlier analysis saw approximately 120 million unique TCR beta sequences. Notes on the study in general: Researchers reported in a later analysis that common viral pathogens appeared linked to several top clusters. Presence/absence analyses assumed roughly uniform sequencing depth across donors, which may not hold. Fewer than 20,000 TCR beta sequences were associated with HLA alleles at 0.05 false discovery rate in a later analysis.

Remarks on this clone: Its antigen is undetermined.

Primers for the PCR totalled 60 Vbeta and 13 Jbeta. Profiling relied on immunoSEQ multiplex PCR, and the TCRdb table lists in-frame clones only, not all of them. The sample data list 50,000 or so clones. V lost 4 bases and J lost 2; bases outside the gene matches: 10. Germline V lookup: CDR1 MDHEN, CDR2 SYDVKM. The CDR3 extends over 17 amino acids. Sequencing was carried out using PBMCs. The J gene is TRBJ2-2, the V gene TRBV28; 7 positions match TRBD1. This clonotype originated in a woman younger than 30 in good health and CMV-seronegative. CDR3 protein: CASSYLRGRSNTGELFF. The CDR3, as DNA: TGTGCCAGCAGTTACCTTAGGGGGCGGTCAAACACCGGGGAGCTGTTTTTT.